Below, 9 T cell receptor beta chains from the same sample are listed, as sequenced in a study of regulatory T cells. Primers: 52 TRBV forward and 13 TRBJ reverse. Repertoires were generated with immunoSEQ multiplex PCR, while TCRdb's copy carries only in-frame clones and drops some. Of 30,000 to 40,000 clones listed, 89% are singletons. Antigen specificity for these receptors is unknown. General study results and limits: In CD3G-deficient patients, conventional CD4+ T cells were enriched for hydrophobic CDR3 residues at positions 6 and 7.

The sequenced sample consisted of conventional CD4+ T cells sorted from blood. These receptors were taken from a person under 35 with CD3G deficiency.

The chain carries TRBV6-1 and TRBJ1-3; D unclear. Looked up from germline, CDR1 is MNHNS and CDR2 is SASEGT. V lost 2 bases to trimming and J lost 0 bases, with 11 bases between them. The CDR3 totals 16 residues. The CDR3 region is CASSERQVDSGNTIYF. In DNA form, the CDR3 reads TGTGCCAGCAGTGAACGGCAGGTAGACTCTGGAAACACCATATATTTT.

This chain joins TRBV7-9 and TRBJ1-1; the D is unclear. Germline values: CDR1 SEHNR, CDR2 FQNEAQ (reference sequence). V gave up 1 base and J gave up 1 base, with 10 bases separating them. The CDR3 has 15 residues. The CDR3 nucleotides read TGTGCCAGCAGCTTAGGGCTCACCAAGAACACTGAAGCTTTCTTT. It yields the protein CASSLGLTKNTEAFF.

The CDR3, as DNA: TGTGCCAGCAGCAGCGACAGGGGAAGAAGACGCGAGCAGTACTTC. Protein sequence: CASSSDRGRRREQYF. The rearrangement joins TRBV28 to TRBJ2-7, with 8 nucleotides matching TRBD1. The CDR3 runs to 15 residues. Looked up from germline, CDR1 is MDHEN and CDR2 is SYDVKM. V was clipped by 6 bases and J by 6 bases; unmatched bases: 13.

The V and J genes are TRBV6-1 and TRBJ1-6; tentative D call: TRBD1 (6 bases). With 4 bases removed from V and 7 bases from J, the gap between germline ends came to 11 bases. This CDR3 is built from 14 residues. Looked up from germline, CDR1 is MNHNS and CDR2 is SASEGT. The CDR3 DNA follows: TGTGCCAGCAGTGGCGGACAGTCAAATTCACCCCTCCACTTT. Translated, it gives CASSGGQSNSPLHF.

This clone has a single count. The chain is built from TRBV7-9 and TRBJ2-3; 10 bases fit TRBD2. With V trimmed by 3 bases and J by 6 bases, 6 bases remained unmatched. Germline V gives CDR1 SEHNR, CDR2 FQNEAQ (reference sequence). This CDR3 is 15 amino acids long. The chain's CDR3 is CASSFGLAGVDTQYF. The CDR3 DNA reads TGTGCCAGCAGCTTCGGGCTAGCGGGAGTGGATACGCAGTATTTT.

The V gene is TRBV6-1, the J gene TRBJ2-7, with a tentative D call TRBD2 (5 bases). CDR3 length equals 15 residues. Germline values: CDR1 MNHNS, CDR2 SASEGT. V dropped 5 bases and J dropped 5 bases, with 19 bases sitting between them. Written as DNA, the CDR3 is TGTGCCAGCAGTTTCCACCGGGGATTTGGAGACGAGCAGTACTTC. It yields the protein CASSFHRGFGDEQYF.

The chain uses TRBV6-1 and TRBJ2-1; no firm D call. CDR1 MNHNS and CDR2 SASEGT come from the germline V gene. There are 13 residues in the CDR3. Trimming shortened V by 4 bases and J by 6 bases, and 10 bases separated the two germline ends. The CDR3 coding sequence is TGTGCCAGCAGTGTCCACGATACCAATGAGCAGTTCTTC. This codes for CASSVHDTNEQFF.

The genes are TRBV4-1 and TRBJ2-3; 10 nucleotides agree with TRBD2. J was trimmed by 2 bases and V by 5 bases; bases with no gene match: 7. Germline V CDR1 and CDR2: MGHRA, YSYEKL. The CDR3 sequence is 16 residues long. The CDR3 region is CASSGGAGGFTDTQYF. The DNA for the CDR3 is TGCGCCAGCAGCGGGGGAGCGGGGGGGTTCACAGATACGCAGTATTTT.

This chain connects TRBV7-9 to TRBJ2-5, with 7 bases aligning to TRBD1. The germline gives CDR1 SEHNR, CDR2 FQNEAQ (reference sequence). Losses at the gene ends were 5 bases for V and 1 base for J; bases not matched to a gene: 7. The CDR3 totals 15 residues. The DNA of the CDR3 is TGTGCCAGCAGCCGGGGACAGTTCCCCCAAGAGACCCAGTACTTC. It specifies CASSRGQFPQETQYF. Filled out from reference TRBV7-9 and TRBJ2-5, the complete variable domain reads DTGVSQNPRHKITKRGQNVTFRCDPISEHNRLYWYRQTLGQGPEFLTYFQNEAQLEKSRLLSDRFSAERPKGSFSTLEIQRTEQGDSAMYLCASSRGQFPQETQYFGPGTRLLVL.